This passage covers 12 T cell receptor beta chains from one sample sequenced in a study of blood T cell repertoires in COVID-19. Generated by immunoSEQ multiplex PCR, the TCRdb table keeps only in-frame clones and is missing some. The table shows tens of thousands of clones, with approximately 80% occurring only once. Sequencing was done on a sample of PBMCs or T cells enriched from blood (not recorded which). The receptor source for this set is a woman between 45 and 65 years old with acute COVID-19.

CDR3 sequence reads: CASSVARAGAPLHF. CDR3 nucleotide sequence: TGTGCCAGCAGCGTAGCAAGGGCCGGGGCACCCCTCCACTTT. The V and J genes are TRBV9 and TRBJ1-6; D ambiguous. This CDR3 has 14 amino acids. Germline V gene sequence: CDR1 SGDLS, CDR2 YYNGEE. Trimming removed 0 bases from V and 11 bases from J, with 12 bases in between.

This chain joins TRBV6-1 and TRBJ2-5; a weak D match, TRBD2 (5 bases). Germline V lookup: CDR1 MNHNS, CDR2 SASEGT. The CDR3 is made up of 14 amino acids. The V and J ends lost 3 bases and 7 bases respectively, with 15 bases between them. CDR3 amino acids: CASSDGKTRWTQYF. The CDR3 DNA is TGTGCCAGCAGTGACGGGAAAACCCGGTGGACCCAGTACTTC.

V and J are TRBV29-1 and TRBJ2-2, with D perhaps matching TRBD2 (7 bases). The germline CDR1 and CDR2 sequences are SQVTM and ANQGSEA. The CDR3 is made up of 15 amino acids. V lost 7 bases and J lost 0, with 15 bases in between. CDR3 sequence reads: CSARREGANTGELFF. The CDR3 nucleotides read TGCAGCGCCAGGAGGGAGGGGGCGAACACCGGGGAGCTGTTTTTT.

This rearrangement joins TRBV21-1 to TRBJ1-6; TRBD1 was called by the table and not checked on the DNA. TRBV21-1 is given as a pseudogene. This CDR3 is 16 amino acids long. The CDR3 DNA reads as TGTGCCAGCACCACCCTCGGGACACCCAATAATTCACCCCTCCACTTT. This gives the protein CASTTLGTPNNSPLHF.

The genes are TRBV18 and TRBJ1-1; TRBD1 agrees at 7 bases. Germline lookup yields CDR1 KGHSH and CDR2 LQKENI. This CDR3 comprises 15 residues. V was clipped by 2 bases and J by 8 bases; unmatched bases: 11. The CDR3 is CASSPYLNDRAEAFF. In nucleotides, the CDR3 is TGTGCCAGCTCACCATATTTGAACGACAGGGCAGAAGCTTTCTTT.

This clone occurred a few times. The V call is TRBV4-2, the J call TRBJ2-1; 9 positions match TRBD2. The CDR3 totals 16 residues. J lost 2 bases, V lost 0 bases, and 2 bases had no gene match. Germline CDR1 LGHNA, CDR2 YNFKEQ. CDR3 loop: CASSQEGGGAYNEQFF. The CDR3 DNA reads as TGTGCCAGCAGCCAAGAAGGCGGGGGGGCCTACAATGAGCAGTTCTTC.

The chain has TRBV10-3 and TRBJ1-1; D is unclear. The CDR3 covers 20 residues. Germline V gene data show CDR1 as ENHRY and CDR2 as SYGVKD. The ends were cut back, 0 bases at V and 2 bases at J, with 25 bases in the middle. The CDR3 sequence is CAISESKAFGIPDENTEAFF. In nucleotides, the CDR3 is TGTGCCATCAGTGAGTCGAAGGCATTCGGGATACCGGATGAAAACACTGAAGCTTTCTTT.

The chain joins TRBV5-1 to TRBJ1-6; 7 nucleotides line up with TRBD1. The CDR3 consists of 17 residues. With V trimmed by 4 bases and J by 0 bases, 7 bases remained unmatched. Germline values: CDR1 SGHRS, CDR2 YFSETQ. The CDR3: CASSPRGLSSYNSPLHF. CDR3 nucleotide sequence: TGCGCCAGCAGCCCAAGGGGGCTTAGCTCCTATAATTCACCCCTCCACTTT.

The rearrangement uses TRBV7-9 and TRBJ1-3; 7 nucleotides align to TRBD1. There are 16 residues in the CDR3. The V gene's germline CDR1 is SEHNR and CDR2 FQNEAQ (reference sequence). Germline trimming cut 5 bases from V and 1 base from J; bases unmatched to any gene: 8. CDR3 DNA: TGTGCCAGCAGCCCACAGGGGCCTGAGTCTGGAAACACCATATATTTT. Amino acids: CASSPQGPESGNTIYF.

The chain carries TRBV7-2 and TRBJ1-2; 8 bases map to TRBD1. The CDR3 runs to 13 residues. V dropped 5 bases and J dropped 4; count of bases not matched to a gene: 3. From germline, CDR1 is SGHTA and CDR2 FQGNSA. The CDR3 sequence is CASSTGQGYGYTF. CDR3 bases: TGTGCCAGCAGCACCGGACAGGGCTATGGCTACACCTTC.

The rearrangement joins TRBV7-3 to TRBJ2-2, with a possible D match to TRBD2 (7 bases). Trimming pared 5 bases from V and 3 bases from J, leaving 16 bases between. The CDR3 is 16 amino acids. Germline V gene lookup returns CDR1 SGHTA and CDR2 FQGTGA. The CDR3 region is CASSPTLGGDTGELFF. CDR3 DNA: TGTGCCAGCAGCCCAACCTTAGGGGGGGACACCGGGGAGCTGTTTTTT. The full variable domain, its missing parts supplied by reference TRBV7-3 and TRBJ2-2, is GAGVSQTPSNKVTEKGKYVELRCDPISGHTALYWYRQSLGQGPEFLIYFQGTGAADDSGLPNDRFFAVRPEGSVSTLKIQRTERGDSAVYLCASSPTLGGDTGELFFGEGSRLTVL.

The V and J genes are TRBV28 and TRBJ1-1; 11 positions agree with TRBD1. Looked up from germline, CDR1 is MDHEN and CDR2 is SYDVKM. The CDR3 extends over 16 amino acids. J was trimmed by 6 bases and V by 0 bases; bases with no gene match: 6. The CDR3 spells CASSLWSGTGGAEAFF. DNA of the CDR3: TGTGCCAGCAGTTTATGGTCCGGGACAGGGGGGGCTGAAGCTTTCTTT.